A single sample is the source of the 10 T cell receptor beta chains below, sequenced in a study of control samples from healthy donors and cancer patients. Only in-frame clones appear in the TCRdb table, and some are missing; sequencing was by immunoSEQ multiplex PCR. The table includes around 170,000 clones, 85% to 90% detected once. Sequenced: blood. Receptors were obtained from a woman aged 50 to 60 in good health.

The V and J genes are TRBV9 and TRBJ1-4, with 7 bases aligning to TRBD1. The CDR3 has 16 amino acids. Germline CDR1 SGDLS, CDR2 YYNGEE. J was trimmed by 8 bases and V by 0 bases; bases with no gene match: 10. The CDR3 loop reads CASSVGRGHGEEKLFF. The CDR3 DNA sequence: TGTGCCAGCAGCGTAGGGAGGGGGCACGGTGAGGAAAAACTGTTTTTT.

This clone showed up just once. The rearrangement joins TRBV5-4 to TRBJ2-7; maybe TRBD1 (5 bases). V lost 1 base and J lost 0, with 8 bases in between. This CDR3 has 14 residues. CDR1 and CDR2 from the germline V gene are SGHNT and YYREEE (reference sequence). In DNA, the CDR3 is TGTGCCAGCAGCTTGCAGGGTAGCTCCTACGAGCAGTACTTC. This encodes CASSLQGSSYEQYF.

The chain joins TRBV6-1 to TRBJ2-3, with 9 positions matching TRBD2. CDR3 length equals 14 residues. CDR1 and CDR2 from the germline V gene are MNHNS and SASEGT. V lost 4 bases and J lost 6; bases outside the gene matches: 5. CDR3: CASSVAGAADTQYF. Written as DNA, the CDR3 is TGTGCCAGCAGTGTAGCGGGAGCGGCGGATACGCAGTATTTT.

The chain carries TRBV5-1 and TRBJ1-3; D gene uncertain. Germline values: CDR1 SGHRS, CDR2 YFSETQ. The CDR3 consists of 12 residues. V was trimmed by 1 base and J by 2 bases, leaving 1 base between them. The CDR3 loop is CASSLPGNTIYF. The CDR3 region has the DNA TGCGCCAGCAGCTTGCCTGGAAACACCATATATTTT.

J is TRBJ2-7 and V is TRBV12-3 or TRBV12-4; D gene ambiguous. V lost 4 bases, J lost 2 bases, and 6 bases lay in between. The CDR3 has 12 amino acids. CDR3 amino acids: CASSWDAYEQYF. CDR3 in DNA: TGTGCCAGCAGTTGGGATGCCTACGAGCAGTACTTC.

This clone turned up a few times. The sample has other DNA sequences that encode this CDR3 too. The rearrangement joins TRBV5-1 to TRBJ1-6; D not resolved. The ends were cut back, 0 bases at V and 8 bases at J, with 6 bases in the middle. The CDR3 is made up of 13 amino acids. Germline V gene sequence: CDR1 SGHRS, CDR2 YFSETQ. CDR3 in amino acids: CASSLAGYSPLHF. The CDR3 DNA reads as TGCGCCAGCAGCTTGGCCGGGTATTCACCCCTCCACTTT.

The chain links TRBV6-5 to TRBJ2-3; a possible D gene is TRBD2 (5 bases). V shed 6 bases and J shed 8 bases, with 12 bases lying between them. The length of the CDR3 is 12 residues. Germline V CDR1 and CDR2: MNHEY, SVGAGI. The CDR3 loop is CASSTRTGTQYF. CDR3 in DNA: TGTGCCAGCAGCACTAGAACGGGTACGCAGTATTTT.

J is TRBJ1-2 and V is TRBV6-6; D is unclear. Germline V gene data show CDR1 as MNHNY and CDR2 as SVGAGI (reference sequence). V lost 1 base to trimming and J lost 7 bases, with 13 bases between them. The CDR3 runs 14 residues. In DNA, the CDR3 is TGTGCCAGCAGTTACTTAAGGGAGCGTTCTGGCTACACCTTC. This gives the protein CASSYLRERSGYTF.

The gene calls are TRBV18 and TRBJ2-3; no reliable D call. Germline CDR1 reads KGHSH; CDR2 reads LQKENI. Trimming removed 3 bases at V and 6 bases at J, with 7 bases between. The CDR3 contains 12 residues. CDR3 region: CASSPSGDTQYF. In DNA, the CDR3 is TGTGCCAGCTCACCGTCAGGTGATACGCAGTATTTT.

The chain employs TRBV5-6 and TRBJ2-7, with no clear D. The CDR3 loop spans 13 amino acids. CDR1 is SGHDT, CDR2 YYEEEE, per germline. V was cut by 0 bases and J by 6 bases, with 10 bases left in between. The CDR3 DNA sequence: TGTGCCAGCAGCTTGGGTTCAGTGCTCGAGCAGTACTTC. This sequence encodes CASSLGSVLEQYF.